The 26 T cell receptor beta chains below come from one sample, sequenced in a study of cytomegalovirus exposure and HLA in healthy donors. Primers included in the PCR were 60 Vbeta and 13 Jbeta primers. Assay: immunoSEQ multiplex PCR; the TCRdb copy retains only in-frame clones and omits some. The table has about 90,000 clones, around 84% seen once. Sequencing was performed on PBMCs. These receptors all come from a man aged 18-30 years in good health and CMV-seronegative.

This chain uses TRBV5-1 with TRBJ2-6, with 7 bases lining up with TRBD1. The V segment lost 4 bases and the J segment 3 bases; nucleotides outside the gene matches: 4. This CDR3 contains 15 residues. Germline V gene lookup returns CDR1 SGHRS and CDR2 YFSETQ. The CDR3 bases are TGCGCCAGCAGCACACAGGGGAGTGGGGCCAACGTCCTGACTTTC. It encodes CASSTQGSGANVLTF.

In its sample, this clone was seen a few times. The genes are TRBV18 and TRBJ1-1, with 8 bases matching TRBD1. CDR1 KGHSH and CDR2 LQKENI come from the germline V gene. The V and J ends lost 6 bases and 4 bases, in that order; junction bases with no gene match: 4. The CDR3 is 13 amino acids. The CDR3 is CASSWDRSTEAFF. The CDR3 DNA follows: TGTGCCAGCTCGTGGGACAGGAGCACTGAAGCTTTCTTT. Variable domain in full (rest from reference TRBV18 and TRBJ1-1): NAGVMQNPRHLVRRRGQEARLRCSPMKGHSHVYWYRQLPEEGLKFMVYLQKENIIDESGMPKERFSAEFPKEGPSILRIQQVVRGDSAAYFCASSWDRSTEAFFGQGTRLTVV.

There are a few counts of this clone. The chain combines TRBV29-1 with TRBJ2-3; 9 positions agree with TRBD1. This CDR3 spans 15 amino acids. Trimming at V came to 1 base and at J to 3 bases, leaving 5 bases not matched to a gene. Germline V lookup: CDR1 SQVTM, CDR2 ANQGSEA. CDR3 region: CSVEGTGAGTDTQYF. For the CDR3, the DNA is TGCAGCGTTGAAGGGACAGGGGCGGGTACAGATACGCAGTATTTT.

The chain uses TRBV4-2 and TRBJ2-7; 7 positions agree with TRBD2. The CDR3 contains 15 residues. Trimming took 3 bases from V and 3 from J; bases not matched to a gene: 8. Germline assignment: CDR1 LGHNA and CDR2 YNFKEQ. CDR3 sequence reads: CASSHLLGLDYEQYF. CDR3 in DNA: TGTGCCAGCAGCCACCTCCTCGGACTAGACTACGAGCAGTACTTC.

The V gene is TRBV6-5, the J gene TRBJ2-7, with TRBD1 matching over 10 bases. The germline gives CDR1 MNHEY, CDR2 SVGAGI. Trimming at V came to 2 bases and at J to 5 bases, leaving 3 bases not matched to a gene. This CDR3 spans 14 amino acids. The CDR3: CASSYGTGVHEQYF. The CDR3 DNA reads as TGTGCCAGCAGTTACGGGACAGGGGTCCACGAGCAGTACTTC.

This rearrangement joins TRBV6-5 to TRBJ2-7; the match to TRBD2 covers 13 bases. The ends lost 2 bases at V and 3 bases at J; junction bases unmatched: 4. The CDR3 extends over 16 amino acids. Germline CDR1 MNHEY, CDR2 SVGAGI. The CDR3: CASSYPGLAGDYEQYF. The DNA of the CDR3 is TGTGCCAGCAGTTACCCCGGACTAGCGGGAGACTACGAGCAGTACTTC.

The chain combines TRBV7-3 with TRBJ2-1; 8 bases align to TRBD2. This CDR3 has 14 residues. The germline V gene has CDR1 SGHTA and CDR2 FQGTGA. J lost 2 bases, V lost 5 bases, and 2 bases had no gene match. The CDR3 loop reads CASSQGLAYNEQFF. The CDR3 DNA follows: TGTGCCAGCAGCCAGGGACTAGCCTACAATGAGCAGTTCTTC.

This clone has only one observation. This rearrangement joins TRBV2 to TRBJ2-7, with TRBD2 identical over 7 bases. The CDR3 runs to 14 residues. The germline gives CDR1 SNHLY, CDR2 FYNNEI. The junction had 7 bases not matched to a gene; V was cut back by 6 bases and J by 2 bases. The CDR3 DNA is TGTGCCAGCAGGAGAGCGGGATCTGCCTACGAGCAGTACTTC. Its protein product is CASRRAGSAYEQYF.

This clone has more than one count but fewer than ten. The rearrangement uses TRBV11-1 and TRBJ2-2, with D possibly matching TRBD2 (6 bases). Trimming pared 4 bases from V and 5 bases from J, leaving 17 bases between. The germline V gene has CDR1 SGHAT and CDR2 FQDESV (reference sequence). This CDR3 has 16 amino acids. In DNA, the CDR3 is TGTGCCAGCAGCTCGGGCATGGGACTCTCAACCGGGGAGCTGTTTTTT. Its translation is CASSSGMGLSTGELFF. Supplemented by reference TRBV11-1 and TRBJ2-2, the full variable domain reads EAEVAQSPRYKITEKSQAVAFWCDPISGHATLYWYRQILGQGPELLVQFQDESVVDDSQLPKDRFSAERLKGVDSTLKIQPAELGDSAMYLCASSSGMGLSTGELFFGEGSRLTVL.

The chain uses TRBV18 and TRBJ2-5; D perhaps matches TRBD1 (5 bases). CDR1 and CDR2 from the germline V gene are KGHSH and LQKENI. The CDR3 has 16 amino acids. V was trimmed by 4 bases and J by 0 bases, leaving 15 bases between them. The CDR3 loop is CASSHLKGNYQETQYF. The CDR3 nucleotides are TGTGCCAGCTCACACCTAAAGGGGAATTACCAAGAGACCCAGTACTTC.

The V and J genes are TRBV2 and TRBJ2-5; D may be TRBD2 (5 bases). V dropped 7 bases and J dropped 4 bases, with 13 bases sitting between them. Germline CDR1 and CDR2: SNHLY and FYNNEI. The CDR3 sequence is 13 residues long. The DNA of the CDR3 is TGTGCCAGCATCGGAGCGCGGGCAGAGACCCAGTACTTC. This translates into CASIGARAETQYF.

The chain links TRBV5-4 to TRBJ2-7; D is undetermined. V gave up 3 bases and J gave up 3 bases, with 4 bases separating them. Germline loops: CDR1 SGHNT, CDR2 YYREEE (reference sequence). CDR3 size: 11 residues. The DNA for the CDR3 is TGTGCCAGCAGCTCCTTCTACGAGCAGTACTTC. Translated: CASSSFYEQYF.

The rearrangement links TRBV29-1 to TRBJ2-7; TRBD2 agrees at 14 bases. Germline V gene lookup returns CDR1 SQVTM and CDR2 ANQGSEA. The CDR3 loop spans 18 amino acids. Trimming cost V 4 bases and J 0 bases; bases outside gene matches: 11. CDR3 residues: CSVGGLAGERVGSYEQYF. The CDR3 DNA reads as TGCAGCGTTGGGGGACTAGCGGGAGAGAGGGTGGGCTCCTACGAGCAGTACTTC.

The chain is built from TRBV11-2 and TRBJ2-1; 8 bases are shared with TRBD2. Looked up from germline, CDR1 is SGHAT and CDR2 is FQNNGV. The V segment lost 5 bases and the J segment 0 bases; nucleotides outside the gene matches: 15. The CDR3 loop spans 19 amino acids. In DNA form, the CDR3 reads TGTGCCAGCAGCCCAACCGGGACTAGGATACGAGCCTCCTACAATGAGCAGTTCTTC. Protein: CASSPTGTRIRASYNEQFF.

V is TRBV25-1 and J is TRBJ1-1; D not certain. Germline V gives CDR1 MGHDK, CDR2 SYGVNS. The length of the CDR3 is 13 residues. Between the trimmed V and J ends, which lost 4 bases and 4 bases, there was a span of 10 bases. The CDR3: CASSGGFGTEAFF. The CDR3 nucleotides are TGTGCCAGCAGTGGAGGGTTTGGCACTGAAGCTTTCTTT.

The chain is built from TRBV10-1 and TRBJ1-5; no definite D call. Germline CDR1 reads WNHNN; CDR2 reads SYGVQD (reference sequence). V was pared by 8 bases and J by 7 bases, with 9 bases between. This CDR3 is built from 11 residues. The CDR3 DNA is TGCGCCAGCTGGGGAGTACAGCCCCAGCATTTT. This encodes CASWGVQPQHF.

V gene TRBV5-4 combines with J gene TRBJ2-7, with a possible D match to TRBD1 (5 bases). Trimming shortened V by 3 bases and J by 6 bases, and 7 bases separated the two germline ends. Germline V gene sequence: CDR1 SGHNT, CDR2 YYREEE (reference sequence). This CDR3 is 11 amino acids long. The CDR3 reads CASSSGIEQYF. CDR3 in DNA: TGTGCCAGCAGCTCAGGGATCGAGCAGTACTTC. Using reference TRBV5-4 and TRBJ2-7 for the parts outside the CDR3, the full variable domain is ETGVTQSPTHLIKTRGQQVTLRCSSQSGHNTVSWYQQALGQGPQFIFQYYREEENGRGNFPPRFSGLQFPNYSSELNVNALELDDSALYLCASSSGIEQYFGPGTRLTVT.

A few counts support this clone. The chain has TRBV6-1 and TRBJ1-1; D is undetermined. Germline V CDR1 and CDR2: MNHNS, SASEGT. The V and J ends lost 2 bases and 1 base respectively, with 11 bases between them. The CDR3 extends over 15 amino acids. This CDR3 reads CASSEKASGNTEAFF. In DNA form, the CDR3 reads TGTGCCAGCAGTGAAAAAGCTTCCGGGAACACTGAAGCTTTCTTT.

The J gene is TRBJ1-2, the V gene TRBV19; unclear D gene. The CDR3 runs to 11 residues. Between the trimmed V and J ends, which lost 4 bases and 8 bases, there was a span of 8 bases. Germline V CDR1 and CDR2: LNHDA, SQIVND (reference sequence). CDR3: CASSRREGYTF. CDR3 DNA: TGTGCCAGTAGTAGGAGAGAGGGCTACACCTTC.

This clone was counted between two and nine times. This chain uses TRBV5-6 with TRBJ2-3; the match to TRBD2 covers 10 bases. The CDR3 totals 17 residues. V dropped 0 bases and J dropped 2; count of bases not matched to a gene: 6. The germline gives CDR1 SGHDT, CDR2 YYEEEE. The CDR3 region has the DNA TGTGCCAGCAGCTTGGAACGGCTAGCGGGAGTCACAGATACGCAGTATTTT. Its translation is CASSLERLAGVTDTQYF.

This chain uses TRBV7-6 with TRBJ2-3; a weak D match, TRBD1 (6 bases). CDR3 length equals 14 residues. Trimming left V 4 bases short and J 4 bases short, with 12 bases between. Germline CDR1 and CDR2: SGHVS and FNYEAQ. The CDR3: CASSSGVRADTQYF. CDR3 sequence (DNA): TGTGCCAGCAGCTCAGGGGTCCGGGCAGATACGCAGTATTTT.

The CDR3 loop reads CASSSRNTEAFF. The CDR3 DNA sequence: TGTGCCAGCAGCTCCAGGAACACTGAAGCTTTCTTT. V and J are TRBV5-6 and TRBJ1-1; D ambiguous. V gave up 3 bases and J gave up 1 base, with 4 bases separating them. Germline V gives CDR1 SGHDT, CDR2 YYEEEE. The CDR3 consists of 12 residues.

This clone is a singleton in its sample. The rearrangement joins TRBV7-9 to TRBJ2-1; maybe TRBD2 (5 bases). CDR1 is SEHNR, CDR2 FQNEAQ, per germline (reference sequence). The CDR3 covers 13 residues. V was cut by 5 bases and J by 8 bases, with 13 bases left in between. CDR3 nucleotide sequence: TGTGCCAGCAGCCTACCGGGGTTGGATGAGCAGTTCTTC. This gives the protein CASSLPGLDEQFF.

This clone was seen once. The genes are TRBV9 and TRBJ2-3; D perhaps matches TRBD1 (6 bases). Germline lookup yields CDR1 SGDLS and CDR2 YYNGEE. The CDR3 is 14 amino acids. Trimming cost V 0 bases and J 5 bases, with 10 bases left between them. CDR3 amino acids: CASSVGTGIDTQYF. CDR3 nucleotides: TGTGCCAGCAGCGTAGGCACAGGGATAGATACGCAGTATTTT.

V and J are TRBV5-1 and TRBJ2-5, with a tentative D call TRBD2 (6 bases). This CDR3 has 16 amino acids. Germline V gene lookup returns CDR1 SGHRS and CDR2 YFSETQ. The V end lost 0 bases, the J end lost 5 bases, and 17 bases lay between the germline ends. The CDR3: CASSLAPGEVGETQYF. In DNA, the CDR3 is TGCGCCAGCAGCTTGGCGCCGGGAGAGGTGGGGGAGACCCAGTACTTC.

The rearrangement links TRBV27 to TRBJ2-7, with 13 positions matching TRBD2. CDR3 length: 14 residues. The junction had 11 bases not matched to a gene; V was cut back by 6 bases and J by 12 bases. Germline V lookup: CDR1 MNHEY, CDR2 SMNVEV (reference sequence). CDR3 loop: CASRLLAGGPGWYF. CDR3 nucleotide sequence: TGTGCCAGCAGGCTACTAGCGGGAGGGCCAGGGTGGTACTTC.